This T cell receptor beta chain was obtained from a study of beta chain features in type 1 diabetes. TCRB transcripts that were expressed got sequenced, as all of the isolated RNA had been reverse transcribed. Assay: immunoSEQ multiplex PCR; the TCRdb copy retains only in-frame clones and omits some. Of 200,000 to 300,000 clones listed, 25% to 30% are singletons. Germline CDR1 is SGHTA and CDR2 is FQGNSA. The CDR3 contains 14 residues. V was pared by 5 bases and J by 4 bases, with 14 bases between. This clone was seen more than once but under ten times. Its antigen is currently unknown. Study results and limitations: A cDNA-based sequencing approach could over-represent cells with high TCR expression.

This clonotype was sampled from a man under 40 in good health. V and J are TRBV7-2 and TRBJ1-2, with a tentative D call TRBD1 (5 bases). The sample was central memory CD4+ T cells from blood. The CDR3 region has the DNA TGTGCCAGCAGCCCCCAGGGCCGGAGCTATGGCTACACCTTC. It encodes CASSPQGRSYGYTF.